This TCR beta chain was profiled in a study of CD8 T cells in ankylosing spondylitis. In its sample, this clonotype was seen many times. Its specificity is unknown. Regarding the study as a whole: Characteristic, it appeared, of ankylosing spondylitis blood was a TCR beta motif of fewer than 10 highly homologous variants.

Germline V gene data show CDR1 as MGHDK and CDR2 as SYGVNS. CDR3 length: 14 amino acids. Trimming took 10 bases from V and 0 from J, leaving 16 bases between them. TCRdb reprocessed the 5' RACE reads via MiXCR and lists one record per CDR3 protein. The repertoire holds about 510,000 distinct CDR3 sequences, with 5.3% as singletons. The specimen sequenced was blood, either unsorted or a sorted T cell fraction (not recorded which). This chain links TRBV25-1 with TRBJ2-7, with D perhaps matching TRBD2 (5 bases). The TCR originated in a male donor with ankylosing spondylitis. The CDR3, as DNA: TGTGCCACCCCTCCGGGGAGCACCTCCTACGAGCAGTACTTC. It specifies CATPPGSTSYEQYF.